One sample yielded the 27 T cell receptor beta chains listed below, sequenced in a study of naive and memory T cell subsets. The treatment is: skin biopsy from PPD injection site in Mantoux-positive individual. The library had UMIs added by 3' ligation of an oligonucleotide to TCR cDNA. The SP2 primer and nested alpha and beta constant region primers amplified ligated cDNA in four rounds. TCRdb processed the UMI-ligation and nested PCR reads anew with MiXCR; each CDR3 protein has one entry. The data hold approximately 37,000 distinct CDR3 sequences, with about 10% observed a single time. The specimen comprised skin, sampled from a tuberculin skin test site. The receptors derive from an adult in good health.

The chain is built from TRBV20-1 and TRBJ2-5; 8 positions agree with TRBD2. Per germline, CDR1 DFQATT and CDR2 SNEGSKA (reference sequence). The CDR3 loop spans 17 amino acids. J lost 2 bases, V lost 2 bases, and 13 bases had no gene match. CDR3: CSARPPRLAKKQETQYF. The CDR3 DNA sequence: TGCAGTGCTAGACCCCCTCGACTAGCGAAAAAACAAGAGACCCAGTACTTC.

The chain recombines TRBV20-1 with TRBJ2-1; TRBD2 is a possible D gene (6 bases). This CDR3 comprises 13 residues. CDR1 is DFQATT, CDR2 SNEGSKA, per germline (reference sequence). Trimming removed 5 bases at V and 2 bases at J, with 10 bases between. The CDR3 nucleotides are TGCAGTGCTGGGGCGGGGACCTACAATGAGCAGTTCTTC. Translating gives CSAGAGTYNEQFF.

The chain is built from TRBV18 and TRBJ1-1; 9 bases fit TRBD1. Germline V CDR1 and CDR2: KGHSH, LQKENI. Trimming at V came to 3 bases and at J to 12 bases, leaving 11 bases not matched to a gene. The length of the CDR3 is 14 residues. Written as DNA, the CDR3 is TGTGCCAGCTCACCCCCGCCTGGACAGGGGCGGACTTTCTTT. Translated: CASSPPPGQGRTFF.

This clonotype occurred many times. CDR3 nucleotide sequence: TGTGCCAGCAGTTTGAGGGAAGGCGGTGAAGCTTTCTTT. It yields the protein CASSLREGGEAFF. The chain recombines TRBV27 with TRBJ1-1; D unclear. V was trimmed by 3 bases and J by 7 bases, leaving 12 bases between them. The CDR3 has 13 residues. Germline CDR1 MNHEY, CDR2 SMNVEV (reference sequence).

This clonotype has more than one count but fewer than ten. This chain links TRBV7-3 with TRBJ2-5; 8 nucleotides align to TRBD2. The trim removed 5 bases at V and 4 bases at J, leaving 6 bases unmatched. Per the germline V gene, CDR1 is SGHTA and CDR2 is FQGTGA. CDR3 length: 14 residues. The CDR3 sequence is CASSPGLEAETQYF. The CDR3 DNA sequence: TGTGCCAGCAGCCCGGGACTAGAGGCAGAGACCCAGTACTTC.

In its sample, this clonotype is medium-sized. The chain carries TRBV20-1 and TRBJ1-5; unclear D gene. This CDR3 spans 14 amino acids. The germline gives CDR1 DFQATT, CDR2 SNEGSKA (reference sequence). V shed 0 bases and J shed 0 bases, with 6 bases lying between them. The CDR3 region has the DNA TGCAGTGCTAGAGATTCCGGTAGCAATCAGCCCCAGCATTTT. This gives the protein CSARDSGSNQPQHF.

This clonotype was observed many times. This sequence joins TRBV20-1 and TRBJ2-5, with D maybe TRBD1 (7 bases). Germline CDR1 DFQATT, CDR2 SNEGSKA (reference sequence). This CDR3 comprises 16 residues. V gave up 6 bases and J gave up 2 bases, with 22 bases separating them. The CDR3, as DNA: TGCAGTGCCACGTGGGGCCACAGGGGACTTCAAGAGACCCAGTACTTC. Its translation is CSATWGHRGLQETQYF.

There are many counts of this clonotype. CDR3 protein: CASSSFVTGTSGSHTQYF. CDR3 bases: TGTGCCAGCAGCAGTTTTGTTACCGGGACTAGCGGCTCTCATACGCAGTATTTT. J is TRBJ2-3 and V is TRBV28, with TRBD2 matching 11 bases. The CDR3 covers 18 residues. Germline trimming cut 6 bases from V and 7 bases from J; bases unmatched to any gene: 18. Germline CDR1 and CDR2: MDHEN and SYDVKM. Drawing the rest from reference TRBV28 and TRBJ2-3, the complete variable domain is DVKVTQSSRYLVKRTGEKVFLECVQDMDHENMFWYRQDPGLGLRLIYFSYDVKMKEKGDIPEGYSVSREKKERFSLILESASTNQTSMYLCASSSFVTGTSGSHTQYFGPGTRLTVL.

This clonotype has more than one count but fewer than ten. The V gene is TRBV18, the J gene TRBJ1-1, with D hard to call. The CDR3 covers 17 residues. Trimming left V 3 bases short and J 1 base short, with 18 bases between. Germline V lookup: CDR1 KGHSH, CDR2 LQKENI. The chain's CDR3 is CASSPIRGTTTNTEAFF. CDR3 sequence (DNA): TGTGCCAGCTCACCTATCCGGGGAACTACCACGAACACTGAAGCTTTCTTT. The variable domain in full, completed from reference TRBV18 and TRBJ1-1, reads NAGVMQNPRHLVRRRGQEARLRCSPMKGHSHVYWYRQLPEEGLKFMVYLQKENIIDESGMPKERFSAEFPKEGPSILRIQQVVRGDSAAYFCASSPIRGTTTNTEAFFGQGTRLTVV.

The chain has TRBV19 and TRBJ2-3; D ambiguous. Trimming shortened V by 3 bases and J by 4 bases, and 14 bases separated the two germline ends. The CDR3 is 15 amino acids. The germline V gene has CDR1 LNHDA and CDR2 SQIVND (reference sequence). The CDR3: CASSIRLGGADTQYF. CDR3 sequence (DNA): TGTGCCAGTAGTATCCGACTCGGCGGAGCAGATACGCAGTATTTT.

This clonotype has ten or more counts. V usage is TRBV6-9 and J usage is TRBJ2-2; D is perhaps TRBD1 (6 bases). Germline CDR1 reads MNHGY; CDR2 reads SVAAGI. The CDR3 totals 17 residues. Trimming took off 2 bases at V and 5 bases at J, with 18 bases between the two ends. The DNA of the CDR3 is TGTGCCAGCAGTTATACCCCTAAGGGGGTATGGACCGGGGAGCTGTTTTTT. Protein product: CASSYTPKGVWTGELFF.

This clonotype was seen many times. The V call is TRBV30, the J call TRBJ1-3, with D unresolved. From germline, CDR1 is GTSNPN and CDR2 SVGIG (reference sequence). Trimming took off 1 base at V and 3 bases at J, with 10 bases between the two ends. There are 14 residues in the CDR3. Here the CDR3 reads CAWSGGLGGNTIYF. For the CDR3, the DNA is TGTGCCTGGAGTGGCGGGCTCGGTGGAAACACCATATATTTT.

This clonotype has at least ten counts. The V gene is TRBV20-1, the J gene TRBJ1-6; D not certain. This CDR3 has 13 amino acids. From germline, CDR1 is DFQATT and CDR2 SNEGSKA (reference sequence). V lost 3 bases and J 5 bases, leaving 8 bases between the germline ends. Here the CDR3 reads CSASGVDNSPLHF. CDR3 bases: TGCAGTGCTAGTGGAGTCGATAATTCACCCCTCCACTTT.

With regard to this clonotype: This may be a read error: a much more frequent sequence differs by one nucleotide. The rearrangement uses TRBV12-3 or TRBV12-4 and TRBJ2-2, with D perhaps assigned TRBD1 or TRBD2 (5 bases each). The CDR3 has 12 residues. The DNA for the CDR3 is TGTGCCAGCAGCCAGGGAACCGGGGAGATGTTTTTT. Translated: CASSQGTGEMFF.

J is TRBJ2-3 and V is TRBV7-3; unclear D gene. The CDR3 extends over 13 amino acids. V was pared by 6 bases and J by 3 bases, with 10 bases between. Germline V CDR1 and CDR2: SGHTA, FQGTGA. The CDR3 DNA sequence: TGTGCCAGCAGTCGTTCCCTTACAGATACGCAGTATTTT. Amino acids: CASSRSLTDTQYF. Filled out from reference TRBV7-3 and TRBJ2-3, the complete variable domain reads GAGVSQTPSNKVTEKGKYVELRCDPISGHTALYWYRQSLGQGPEFLIYFQGTGAADDSGLPNDRFFAVRPEGSVSTLKIQRTERGDSAVYLCASSRSLTDTQYFGPGTRLTVL.

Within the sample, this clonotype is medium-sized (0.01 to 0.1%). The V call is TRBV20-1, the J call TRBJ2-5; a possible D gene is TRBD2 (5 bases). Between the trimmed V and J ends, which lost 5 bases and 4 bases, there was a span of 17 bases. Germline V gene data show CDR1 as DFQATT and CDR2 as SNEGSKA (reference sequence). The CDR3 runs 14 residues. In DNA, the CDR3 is TGCAGTGCTCAGAGGAGGCAGGAATTAGAGACCCAGTACTTC. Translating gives CSAQRRQELETQYF.

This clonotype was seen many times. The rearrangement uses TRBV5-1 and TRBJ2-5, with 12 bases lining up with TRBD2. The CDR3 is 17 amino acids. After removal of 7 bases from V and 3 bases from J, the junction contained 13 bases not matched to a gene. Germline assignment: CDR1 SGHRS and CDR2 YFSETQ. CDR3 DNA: TGCGCCAGCGGGTTGTCGCTAGCGGGAGGGTTAGAAGAGACCCAGTACTTC. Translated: CASGLSLAGGLEETQYF. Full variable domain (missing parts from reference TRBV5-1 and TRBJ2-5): KAGVTQTPRYLIKTRGQQVTLSCSPISGHRSVSWYQQTPGQGLQFLFEYFSETQRNKGNFPGRFSGRQFSNSRSEMNVSTLELGDSALYLCASGLSLAGGLEETQYFGPGTRLLVL.

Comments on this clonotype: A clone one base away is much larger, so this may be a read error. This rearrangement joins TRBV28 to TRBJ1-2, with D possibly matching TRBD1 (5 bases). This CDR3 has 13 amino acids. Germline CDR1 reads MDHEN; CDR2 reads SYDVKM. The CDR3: CASSFGQGDGDTF. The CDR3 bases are TGTGCCAGCAGTTTCGGTCAGGGCGATGGCGACACCTTC.

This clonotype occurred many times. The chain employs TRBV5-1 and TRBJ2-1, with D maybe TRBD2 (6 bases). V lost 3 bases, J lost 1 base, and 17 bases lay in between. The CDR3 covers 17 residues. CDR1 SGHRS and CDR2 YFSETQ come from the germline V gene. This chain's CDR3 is CASSSSAGGASYNEQFF. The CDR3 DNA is TGCGCCAGCAGCTCTTCCGCGGGCGGGGCTTCCTACAATGAGCAGTTCTTC.

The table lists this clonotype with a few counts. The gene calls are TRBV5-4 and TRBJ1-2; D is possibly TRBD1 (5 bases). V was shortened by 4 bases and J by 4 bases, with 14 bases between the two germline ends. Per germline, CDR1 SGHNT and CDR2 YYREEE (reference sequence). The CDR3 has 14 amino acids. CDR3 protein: CASSPGRGVYGYTF. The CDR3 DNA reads TGTGCCAGCAGCCCGGGAAGGGGCGTCTATGGCTACACCTTC.

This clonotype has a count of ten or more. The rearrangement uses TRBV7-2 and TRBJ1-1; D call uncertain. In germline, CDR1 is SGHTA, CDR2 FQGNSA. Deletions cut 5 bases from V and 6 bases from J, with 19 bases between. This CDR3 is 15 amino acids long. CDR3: CASSPLWAGDPEAFF. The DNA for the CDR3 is TGTGCCAGCAGCCCCCTGTGGGCGGGTGACCCTGAAGCTTTCTTT.

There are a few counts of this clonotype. CDR3: CASSREGIPEAFF. The CDR3 nucleotides read TGTGCCAGCAGCCGGGAGGGGATCCCTGAAGCTTTCTTT. The chain carries TRBV3-1 and TRBJ1-1; D perhaps matches TRBD1 (5 bases). The V gene lost 4 bases and the J gene lost 6 bases, with 12 bases spanning the gap. The CDR3 is 13 residues long. The V gene's germline CDR1 is LGHDT and CDR2 YNNKEL (reference sequence). The variable domain in full, completed from reference TRBV3-1 and TRBJ1-1, reads DTAVSQTPKYLVTQMGNDKSIKCEQNLGHDTMYWYKQDSKKFLKIMFSYNNKELIINETVPNRFSPKSPDKAHLNLHINSLELGDSAVYFCASSREGIPEAFFGQGTRLTVV.

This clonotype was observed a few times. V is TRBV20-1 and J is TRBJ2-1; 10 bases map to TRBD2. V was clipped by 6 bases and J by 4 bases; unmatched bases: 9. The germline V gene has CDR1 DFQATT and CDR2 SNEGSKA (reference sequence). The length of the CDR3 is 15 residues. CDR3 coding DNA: TGCAGTGCCACCCCCGGGACTAGCGCGTACAATGAGCAGTTCTTC. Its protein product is CSATPGTSAYNEQFF.

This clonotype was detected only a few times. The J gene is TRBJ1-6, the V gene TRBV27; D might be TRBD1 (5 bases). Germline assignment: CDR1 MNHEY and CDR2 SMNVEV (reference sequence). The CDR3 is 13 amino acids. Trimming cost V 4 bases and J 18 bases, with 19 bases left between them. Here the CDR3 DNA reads TGTGCCAGCAGTTCCTTAACGGGAGCAGGGTACCACTTT. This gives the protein CASSSLTGAGYHF.

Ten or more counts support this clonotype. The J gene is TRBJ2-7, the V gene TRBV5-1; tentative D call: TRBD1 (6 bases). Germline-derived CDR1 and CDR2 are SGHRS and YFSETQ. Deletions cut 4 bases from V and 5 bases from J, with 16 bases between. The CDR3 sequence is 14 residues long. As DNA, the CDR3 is TGCGCCAGCAGCCCGATTGGGGGCTTCGACGAGCAGTACTTC. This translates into CASSPIGGFDEQYF. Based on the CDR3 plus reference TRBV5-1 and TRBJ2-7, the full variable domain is KAGVTQTPRYLIKTRGQQVTLSCSPISGHRSVSWYQQTPGQGLQFLFEYFSETQRNKGNFPGRFSGRQFSNSRSEMNVSTLELGDSALYLCASSPIGGFDEQYFGPGTRLTVT.

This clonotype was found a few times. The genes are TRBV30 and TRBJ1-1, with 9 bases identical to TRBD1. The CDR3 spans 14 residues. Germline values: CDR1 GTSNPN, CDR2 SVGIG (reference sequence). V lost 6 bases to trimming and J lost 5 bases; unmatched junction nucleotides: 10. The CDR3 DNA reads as TGTGCCTGCTCTACAGGGGGCGGAGGTACTGAAGCTTTCTTT. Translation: CACSTGGGGTEAFF. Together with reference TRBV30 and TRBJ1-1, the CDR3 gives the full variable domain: SQTIHQWPATLVQPVGSPLSLECTVEGTSNPNLYWYRQAAGRGLQLLFYSVGIGQISSEVPQNLSASRPQDRQFILSSKKLLLSDSGFYLCACSTGGGGTEAFFGQGTRLTVV.

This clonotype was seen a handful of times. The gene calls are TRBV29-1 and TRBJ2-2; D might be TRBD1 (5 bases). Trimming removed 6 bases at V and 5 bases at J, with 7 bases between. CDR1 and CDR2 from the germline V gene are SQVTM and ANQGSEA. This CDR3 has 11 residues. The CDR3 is CSVRTTGELFF. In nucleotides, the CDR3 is TGCAGCGTGCGGACAACCGGGGAGCTGTTTTTT.